These 28 T cell receptor beta chains were all obtained from the same sample, sequenced in a study of T cell responses to AZD1222 COVID-19 vaccine. Repertoires were generated with immunoSEQ multiplex PCR, while TCRdb's copy carries only in-frame clones and drops some. The data contain 150,000 or so clones, almost 95% of them seen just once; the ten biggest clones take up less than 2.5%. The source material was peripheral blood, sampled on day 0 of AZD1222 vaccination. The receptor set was obtained from an adult in good health.

The rearrangement uses TRBV15 and TRBJ2-1; possibly TRBD1 for D (6 bases). The germline V and J ends were trimmed by 5 bases and 3 bases, with 11 bases remaining between them. The germline V gene encodes CDR1 LNHNV and CDR2 YYDKDF (reference sequence). The CDR3 sequence is 14 residues long. This CDR3 reads CATSPDSFYNEQFF. The CDR3 nucleotides read TGTGCCACCAGCCCGGACAGTTTCTACAATGAGCAGTTCTTC.

This clone has only a few counts. The gene calls are TRBV19 and TRBJ2-1, with D possibly being TRBD2 (6 bases). This CDR3 spans 15 amino acids. V was cut by 2 bases and J by 1 base, with 9 bases left in between. Germline assignment: CDR1 LNHDA and CDR2 SQIVND (reference sequence). The CDR3: CASSIRGGSYNEQFF. In nucleotides, the CDR3 is TGTGCCAGTAGTATAAGAGGAGGGTCCTACAATGAGCAGTTCTTC.

This rearrangement joins TRBV27 to TRBJ2-1; D not certain. There are 15 residues in the CDR3. The V and J ends lost 5 bases and 2 bases respectively, with 13 bases between them. Per the germline V gene, CDR1 is MNHEY and CDR2 is SMNVEV (reference sequence). The DNA for the CDR3 is TGTGCCAGCAGTCCTGATTGGTTCACCTACAATGAGCAGTTCTTC. Protein: CASSPDWFTYNEQFF.

V gene TRBV30 combines with J gene TRBJ1-5; D is undetermined. This CDR3 spans 13 amino acids. V gave up 2 bases and J gave up 2 bases, with 7 bases separating them. Looked up from germline, CDR1 is GTSNPN and CDR2 is SVGIG (reference sequence). The CDR3 nucleotides are TGTGCCTGGAGTTTACGGGGCAATCAGCCCCAGCATTTT. Amino acid sequence: CAWSLRGNQPQHF.

V and J are TRBV19 and TRBJ2-7; either TRBD1 or TRBD2 may supply D (7 bases each). Germline values: CDR1 LNHDA, CDR2 SQIVND (reference sequence). V shed 2 bases and J shed 2 bases, with 34 bases lying between them. CDR3 length equals 22 residues. Here the CDR3 reads CASSIRGQLGTNRPAKAYEQYF. The DNA of the CDR3 is TGTGCCAGTAGTATAAGGGGGCAACTTGGGACTAACCGACCGGCTAAGGCCTACGAGCAGTACTTC.

This chain links TRBV3-1 (or the pseudogene TRBV3-2) with TRBJ2-1; unclear D gene. CDR1 and CDR2 (germline): LGHDT, YNNKEL (reference sequence). V was clipped by 5 bases and J by 4 bases, with 9 bases between them. The CDR3 length is 13 residues. CDR3 amino acids: CASSYHEYNEQFF. The CDR3 bases are TGTGCCAGCAGCTATCACGAGTACAATGAGCAGTTCTTC.

The chain uses TRBV18 and TRBJ1-2; 7 bases are shared with TRBD1. The V gene end was trimmed by 4 bases and the J gene end by 4 bases; junction bases not matched to a gene: 6. The V gene's germline CDR1 is KGHSH and CDR2 LQKENI. The CDR3 covers 14 residues. The CDR3 sequence is CASSQGQKSYGYTF. The CDR3 region has the DNA TGTGCCAGCTCACAGGGACAGAAAAGCTATGGCTACACCTTC.

The rearrangement links TRBV12-3 or TRBV12-4 to TRBJ2-3, with D perhaps matching TRBD1 (5 bases). This CDR3 comprises 13 residues. With 6 bases removed from V and 9 bases from J, the gap between germline ends came to 16 bases. Written as DNA, the CDR3 is TGTGCCAGCAGCCCTGGCGTCTCAGGGACGCAGTATTTT. Translated, it gives CASSPGVSGTQYF.

The V gene is TRBV5-1, the J gene TRBJ2-3; 14 nucleotides match TRBD2. This CDR3 contains 17 residues. With 5 bases clipped from V and 6 bases from J, the junction kept 11 bases outside the gene matches. CDR1 and CDR2 from the germline V gene are SGHRS and YFSETQ. CDR3 DNA sequence: TGCGCCAGCAGTTTAGGGACTAGCGGGAGATTTGCGGATACGCAGTATTTT. Protein: CASSLGTSGRFADTQYF. The complete variable domain, with remaining parts taken from reference TRBV5-1 and TRBJ2-3, reads KAGVTQTPRYLIKTRGQQVTLSCSPISGHRSVSWYQQTPGQGLQFLFEYFSETQRNKGNFPGRFSGRQFSNSRSEMNVSTLELGDSALYLCASSLGTSGRFADTQYFGPGTRLTVL.

This chain uses TRBV12-3 or TRBV12-4 with TRBJ1-3; D is uncertain. V lost 6 bases and J 8 bases, leaving 8 bases between the germline ends. The CDR3 consists of 11 residues. The CDR3 sequence: CASSSGYTIYF. The CDR3 region has the DNA TGTGCCAGCAGCTCAGGCTACACCATATATTTT.

V usage is TRBV3-1 (or the pseudogene TRBV3-2) and J usage is TRBJ1-5, with 9 bases lining up with TRBD1. CDR3 length: 18 amino acids. Germline V gives CDR1 LGHDT, CDR2 YNNKEL (reference sequence). Trimming removed 4 bases from V and 2 bases from J; junction bases left unmatched: 12. The CDR3 nucleotides are TGTGCCAGCAGCCTATCCGGGACAGGGCTTGGCGGCAATCAGCCCCAGCATTTT. Translated, it gives CASSLSGTGLGGNQPQHF.

The chain links TRBV28 to TRBJ2-1; 9 bases are a match to TRBD1. V shed 3 bases, J shed 8 bases, and the junction held 14 bases outside the gene matches. Germline loops: CDR1 MDHEN, CDR2 SYDVKM. This CDR3 spans 17 amino acids. The CDR3 spells CASSLVSLGTGWDEQFF. CDR3 coding DNA: TGTGCCAGCAGTTTGGTTTCGTTGGGGACAGGGTGGGATGAGCAGTTCTTC.

The J gene is TRBJ1-4, the V gene TRBV27; possibly TRBD1 for D (5 bases). V lost 4 bases and J 5 bases, leaving 14 bases between the germline ends. Germline loops: CDR1 MNHEY, CDR2 SMNVEV (reference sequence). This CDR3 has 15 residues. The CDR3 DNA sequence: TGTGCCAGCAGTTCCGACCTGGGGGGAAATGAAAAACTGTTTTTT. Protein sequence: CASSSDLGGNEKLFF. The whole variable domain, filled in from reference TRBV27 and TRBJ1-4, reads EAQVTQNPRYLITVTGKKLTVTCSQNMNHEYMSWYRQDPGLGLRQIYYSMNVEVTDKGDVPEGYKVSRKEKRNFPLILESPSPNQTSLYFCASSSDLGGNEKLFFGSGTQLSVL.

V gene TRBV7-2 combines with J gene TRBJ2-2; 10 bases line up with TRBD1. The V gene end was trimmed by 5 bases and the J gene end by 13 bases; junction bases not matched to a gene: 10. Germline V gives CDR1 SGHTA, CDR2 FQGNSA. The CDR3 sequence is 14 residues long. The CDR3 is CASSPRGQGGVLFF. CDR3 DNA: TGTGCCAGCAGCCCCCGTGGACAGGGGGGTGTGCTGTTTTTT. The whole variable domain, remainder taken from reference TRBV7-2 and TRBJ2-2, is GAGVSQSPSNKVTEKGKDVELRCDPISGHTALYWYRQSLGQGLEFLIYFQGNSAPDKSGLPSDRFSAERTGGSVSTLTIQRTQQEDSAVYLCASSPRGQGGVLFFGEGSRLTVL.

The chain is built from TRBV9 and TRBJ2-2; tentatively, D is TRBD2 (7 bases). V was trimmed by 6 bases and J by 0 bases, leaving 15 bases between them. Per germline, CDR1 SGDLS and CDR2 YYNGEE. The CDR3 runs to 16 residues. In DNA, the CDR3 is TGTGCCAGCACCGGGGGGCACTACACGAACACCGGGGAGCTGTTTTTT. Translation gives CASTGGHYTNTGELFF.

This rearrangement joins TRBV6-4 to TRBJ1-5, with 8 nucleotides matching TRBD1. The V gene end was trimmed by 0 bases and the J gene end by 2 bases; junction bases not matched to a gene: 12. Germline-derived CDR1 and CDR2 are MRHNA and SNTAGT. The length of the CDR3 is 19 residues. The CDR3 bases are TGTGCCAGCAGTGACTCGTTAAAAGATGGACAGGGAGGCAATCAGCCCCAGCATTTT. Translated, it gives CASSDSLKDGQGGNQPQHF.

The CDR3 reads CASSQPWGALSNQPQHF. As DNA, the CDR3 is TGTGCCAGTAGCCAGCCTTGGGGGGCTTTAAGCAATCAGCCCCAGCATTTT. The chain combines TRBV19 with TRBJ1-5, with D maybe TRBD1 (6 bases). The CDR3 loop spans 17 amino acids. Trimming pared 6 bases from V and 1 base from J, leaving 19 bases between. Germline CDR1 and CDR2: LNHDA and SQIVND (reference sequence). The whole variable domain, filled in from reference TRBV19 and TRBJ1-5, reads DGGITQSPKYLFRKEGQNVTLSCEQNLNHDAMYWYRQDPGQGLRLIYYSQIVNDFQKGDIAEGYSVSREKKESFPLTVTSAQKNPTAFYLCASSQPWGALSNQPQHFGDGTRLSIL.

This chain links TRBV19 with TRBJ1-4; 10 nucleotides align to TRBD1. The length of the CDR3 is 14 residues. Trimming removed 9 bases from V and 10 bases from J; junction bases left unmatched: 11. The germline V gene encodes CDR1 LNHDA and CDR2 SQIVND (reference sequence). The CDR3 is CASHPGQGTGKLFF. The CDR3 region has the DNA TGTGCCAGCCACCCGGGACAGGGGACAGGAAAACTGTTTTTT.

The chain has TRBV21-1 and TRBJ2-5; the table calls TRBD2, which could not be checked here. TRBV21-1 is reported as a pseudogene. This CDR3 is built from 15 residues. The CDR3 DNA follows: TGTGCCAGCAGTACCGGGACTAGCGGGCAAGAGACCCAGTACTTC. Encoded protein: CASSTGTSGQETQYF.

The chain carries TRBV7-9 and TRBJ2-3, with a tentative D call TRBD1 (6 bases). Between the trimmed V and J ends, which lost 4 bases and 2 bases, there was a span of 19 bases. CDR3 length equals 17 residues. Germline V gene data show CDR1 as SEHNR and CDR2 as FQNEAQ (reference sequence). The CDR3 protein is CASSSPPRGRPTDTQYF. The CDR3 nucleotides are TGTGCCAGCAGCTCCCCCCCTAGGGGGAGACCCACAGATACGCAGTATTTT.

The chain employs TRBV3-1 (or the pseudogene TRBV3-2) and TRBJ2-5; perhaps TRBD1 as D (6 bases). CDR3 length: 15 amino acids. V was pared by 0 bases and J by 7 bases, with 15 bases between. The germline gives CDR1 LGHDT, CDR2 YNNKEL (reference sequence). CDR3 nucleotides: TGTGCCAGCAGCCAAGATCTTACAGGGTTAAGGACCCAGTACTTC. It yields the protein CASSQDLTGLRTQYF.

The chain combines TRBV7-8 with TRBJ1-2; possible D gene TRBD1, 5 bases. The CDR3 consists of 15 residues. The V end was cut by 1 base, the J end by 4 bases, with 13 bases between. From germline, CDR1 is SGHVS and CDR2 FQNEAQ. The CDR3 here is CASSLVEGTGYGYTF. The CDR3 bases are TGTGCCAGCAGCTTAGTGGAAGGGACGGGCTATGGCTACACCTTC.

This chain joins TRBV11-2 and TRBJ2-3, with 10 bases lining up with TRBD1. The CDR3 contains 15 residues. After removal of 6 bases from V and 4 bases from J, the junction contained 7 bases not matched to a gene. In germline, CDR1 is SGHAT, CDR2 FQNNGV. The CDR3 DNA reads as TGTGCCAGCAGAACGACAGGGGGCGCTTCAGATACGCAGTATTTT. Its protein is CASRTTGGASDTQYF.

The genes are TRBV18 and TRBJ2-1; 8 bases match TRBD2. CDR3 length equals 16 residues. Per germline, CDR1 KGHSH and CDR2 LQKENI. Trimming took 3 bases from V and 4 from J; bases not matched to a gene: 8. The CDR3 sequence: CASSPASGRSYNEQFF. Written as DNA, the CDR3 is TGTGCCAGCTCACCGGCTAGCGGGCGGTCATACAATGAGCAGTTCTTC.

This rearrangement joins TRBV7-2 to TRBJ1-2; possibly TRBD1 for D (5 bases). Germline CDR1 is SGHTA and CDR2 is FQGNSA. The CDR3 contains 15 residues. The V end lost 4 bases, the J end lost 7 bases, and 19 bases lay between the germline ends. The CDR3 nucleotides read TGTGCCAGCAGCTGGGGTCGGTCGGGGCCTGGTGGCTACACCTTC. It is translated as CASSWGRSGPGGYTF.

V gene TRBV7-8 combines with J gene TRBJ1-5, with 8 bases aligning to TRBD1. Unmatched junction bases numbered 5, after V lost 5 bases and J lost 2 bases. This CDR3 comprises 15 residues. Germline loops: CDR1 SGHVS, CDR2 FQNEAQ. The CDR3 loop is CASSKHRGGNQPQHF. CDR3 in DNA: TGTGCCAGCAGCAAGCACAGGGGGGGCAATCAGCCCCAGCATTTT.

The V gene is TRBV6-5, the J gene TRBJ2-1; no clear D gene. Between the trimmed V and J ends, which lost 2 bases and 0 bases, there was a span of 5 bases. Germline V gives CDR1 MNHEY, CDR2 SVGAGI. This CDR3 has 14 residues. In DNA, the CDR3 is TGTGCCAGCAGTTACATGGACTCCTACAATGAGCAGTTCTTC. The encoded protein is CASSYMDSYNEQFF.

The chain uses TRBV9 and TRBJ2-7; TRBD2 matches at 10 bases. This CDR3 contains 17 residues. V lost 3 bases to trimming and J lost 4 bases; unmatched junction nucleotides: 13. Looked up from germline, CDR1 is SGDLS and CDR2 is YYNGEE. CDR3 sequence reads: CASSARAAGGRIYEQYF. The DNA for the CDR3 is TGTGCCAGCAGCGCCCGCGCAGCGGGGGGGCGGATATACGAGCAGTACTTC.